These T cell receptor beta chains were read from a single sample in a study of cytomegalovirus exposure and HLA in healthy donors. Only in-frame clones appear in the TCRdb table, and some are missing; sequencing was by immunoSEQ multiplex PCR. The table includes over 150,000 clones, roughly 77% detected once. Sequenced material: PBMCs. The receptors shown here come from a man aged 25-45 years in good health and CMV-seropositive. Each CDR3 is given with its conserved first and last residue. A D gene is named only where the DNA matches it firmly. Clone size is given for some rows only: seen once, a few or many times, or a class if the clone is expanded.

clone size,J gene,D gene,V gene,CDR3 protein,CDR3 DNA
once,TRBJ1-4,TRBD1,TRBV28,CASIPGTATNEKLFF,TGTGCCAGCATTCCCGGGACAGCAACTAATGAAAAACTGTTTTTT
once,TRBJ2-7,TRBD1,TRBV9,CASSEQGNPYEQYF,TGTGCCAGCAGCGAACAGGGGAACCCCTACGAGCAGTACTTC
.,TRBJ2-5,TRBD2,TRBV19,CASMNLGASGGETQYF,TGTGCCAGTATGAACCTAGGGGCTAGCGGGGGGGAGACCCAGTACTTC
.,TRBJ2-1,.,TRBV4-1,CASSQAVVDEQFF,TGCGCCAGCAGCCAAGCGGTGGTCGATGAGCAGTTCTTC
.,TRBJ2-1,TRBD2,TRBV15,CATSRGGSQANEQFF,TGTGCCACCAGCAGGGGAGGGTCCCAGGCCAATGAGCAGTTCTTC
once,TRBJ1-2,.,TRBV4-2,CASSQEPEASNYGYTF,TGTGCCAGCAGCCAAGAACCTGAAGCTTCTAACTATGGCTACACCTTC
.,TRBJ2-7,.,TRBV29-1,CSVRQTGGEQYF,TGCAGCGTTCGACAGACTGGGGGGGAGCAGTACTTC
.,TRBJ2-6,TRBD1,TRBV4-1,CASSGTTGSGANVLTF,TGCGCCAGCAGCGGAACGACAGGGTCTGGGGCCAACGTCCTGACTTTC
.,TRBJ1-2,TRBD1,TRBV5-4,CASSRWDRRYYGYTF,TGTGCCAGCAGCAGGTGGGACAGGAGATACTATGGCTACACCTTC
.,TRBJ2-7,TRBD1,TRBV27,CASSSLGTGFYEQYF,TGTGCCAGCAGTTCTCTGGGGACAGGGTTCTACGAGCAGTACTTC
.,TRBJ1-3,.,TRBV6-1,CAGRTTGSGNTIYF,TGTGCCGGTAGAACGACAGGCTCTGGAAACACCATATATTTT
few,TRBJ2-3,.,TRBV29-1,CSVDPRGLGNTQYF,TGCAGCGTTGATCCCAGGGGTCTAGGGAATACGCAGTATTTT
few,TRBJ2-2,.,TRBV7-3,CASSLSGATELFF,TGTGCCAGCAGCTTATCAGGGGCGACGGAGCTGTTTTTT
.,TRBJ2-5,.,TRBV25-1,CASTPGTPRETQYF,TGTGCCAGCACCCCCGGGACACCTCGCGAGACCCAGTACTTC
.,TRBJ2-3,TRBD2,TRBV15,CATSRRLAGSTDTQYF,TGTGCCACCAGCCGCCGACTAGCGGGCAGCACAGATACGCAGTATTTT
.,TRBJ1-6,.,TRBV7-2,CASSLGRRDIGSPLHF,TGTGCCAGCAGCTTAGGGCGAAGGGACATAGGCTCACCCCTCCACTTT
.,TRBJ2-5,.,TRBV7-6,CASSRGSETQYF,TGTGCCAGCAGCCGGGGGTCTGAGACCCAGTACTTC
.,TRBJ2-7,.,TRBV7-2,CASSQQGSWAYEQYF,TGTGCCAGCAGCCAGCAGGGGAGTTGGGCCTACGAGCAGTACTTC
.,TRBJ2-3,.,TRBV21-1,CASSPRGRGGTDTQYF,TGTGCCAGCAGCCCACGAGGCAGGGGTGGTACAGATACGCAGTATTTT
.,TRBJ1-4,.,TRBV4-3,CASSQDGADHEKLFF,TGCGCCAGCAGCCAAGATGGGGCAGACCATGAAAAACTGTTTTTT
.,TRBJ1-2,.,TRBV9,CASSVGGPNYGYTF,TGTGCCAGCAGCGTGGGGGGGCCTAACTATGGCTACACCTTC
.,TRBJ1-2,TRBD1,TRBV7-8,CASSSGGAVYGYTF,TGTGCCAGCAGCTCAGGGGGTGCGGTCTATGGCTACACCTTC
few,TRBJ2-2,.,TRBV5-1,CASSLVWTDANTGELFF,TGCGCCAGCAGCTTGGTATGGACAGATGCGAACACCGGGGAGCTGTTTTTT
.,TRBJ1-2,TRBD1,TRBV29-1,CSGRDRGPDSANYGYTF,TGCAGCGGCAGGGACAGGGGGCCCGACTCGGCTAACTATGGCTACACCTTC
.,TRBJ2-7,.,TRBV7-3,CASSPRGGGYHEQYF,TGTGCCAGCAGCCCCCGCGGTGGTGGGTACCACGAGCAGTACTTC
.,TRBJ1-1,.,TRBV4-3,CASSPPPGDTEAFF,TGCGCCAGCAGCCCCCCACCAGGGGACACTGAAGCTTTCTTT